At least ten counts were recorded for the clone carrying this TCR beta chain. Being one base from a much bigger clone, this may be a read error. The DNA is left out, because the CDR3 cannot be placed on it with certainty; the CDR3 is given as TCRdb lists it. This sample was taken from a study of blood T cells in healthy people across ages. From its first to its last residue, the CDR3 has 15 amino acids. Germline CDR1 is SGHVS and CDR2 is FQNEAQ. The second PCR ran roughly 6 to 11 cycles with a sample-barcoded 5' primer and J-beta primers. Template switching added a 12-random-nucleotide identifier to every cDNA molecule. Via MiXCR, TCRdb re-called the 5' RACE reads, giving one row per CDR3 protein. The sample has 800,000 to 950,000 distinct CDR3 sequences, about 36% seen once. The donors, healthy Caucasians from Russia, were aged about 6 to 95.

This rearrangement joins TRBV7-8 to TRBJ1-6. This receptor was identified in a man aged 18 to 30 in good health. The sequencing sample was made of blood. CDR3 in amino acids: CASILGSSYNSPPHF.